The 32 T cell receptor beta chains below all came from one sample that was sequenced in a study of type 1 regulatory T cells. MiXCR, run by TCRdb on the reads, gives a single entry per CDR3 protein. This repertoire shows 88,000 or so distinct CDR3 sequences, roughly 31% found once; its top ten account for about 2.4%. The material sequenced was CD4+ T cells, either the whole sample or a sorted fraction (not recorded which). Receptors were obtained from a human donor in good health.

This clonotype was recorded a few times. The V and J genes are TRBV4-1 and TRBJ2-1; D is possibly TRBD1 or TRBD2 (5 bases each). Germline CDR1 is MGHRA and CDR2 is YSYEKL. The CDR3 has 16 residues. Trimming took off 0 bases at V and 7 bases at J, with 16 bases between the two ends. The DNA for the CDR3 is TGCGCCAGCAGCCAAGATCGGTTCGGGACCAAGAATGAGCAGTTCTTC. Translating gives CASSQDRFGTKNEQFF.

This clonotype was seen a handful of times. The chain uses TRBV29-1 and TRBJ1-2; 10 positions match TRBD1. The CDR3 sequence is 12 residues long. J gave up 7 bases and V 7 bases, and 6 bases lay outside the gene matches. Germline V gene data show CDR1 as SQVTM and CDR2 as ANQGSEA. CDR3 protein: CSGTTGGGGYTF. The CDR3 DNA follows: TGCAGCGGAACGACAGGGGGCGGTGGCTACACCTTC.

V gene TRBV12-2 combines with J gene TRBJ2-5; TRBD2 was called by the table and not checked on the DNA. TRBV12-2 is classified as a pseudogene. The CDR3 runs to 20 residues. CDR3 protein: CASRLARTSADPSLRETQYF. DNA for the CDR3: TGTGCAAGTCGCTTAGCGCGGACTAGCGCCGACCCGTCCCTCCGGGAGACCCAGTACTTC.

This chain's CDR3 is CASSPDRNSNSPLHF. As DNA, the CDR3 is TGTGCCAGCAGCCCGGACAGGAACTCGAATTCACCCCTCCACTTT. The chain recombines TRBV7-2 with TRBJ1-6; 7 bases fit TRBD1. Germline assignment: CDR1 SGHTA and CDR2 FQGNSA. The CDR3 consists of 15 residues. With V trimmed by 5 bases and J by 7 bases, 8 bases remained unmatched. Drawing the rest from reference TRBV7-2 and TRBJ1-6, the complete variable domain is GAGVSQSPSNKVTEKGKDVELRCDPISGHTALYWYRQSLGQGLEFLIYFQGNSAPDKSGLPSDRFSAERTGGSVSTLTIQRTQQEDSAVYLCASSPDRNSNSPLHFGNGTRLTVT.

The chain uses TRBV3-1 and TRBJ2-7; unclear D gene. Germline CDR1 LGHDT, CDR2 YNNKEL (reference sequence). The CDR3 loop spans 12 amino acids. V was cut by 1 base and J by 3 bases, with 4 bases left in between. CDR3 in amino acids: CASSQVNYEQYF. The CDR3 region has the DNA TGTGCCAGCAGCCAAGTCAACTACGAGCAGTACTTC.

This clonotype was detected a few times. This sequence joins TRBV2 and TRBJ1-4; TRBD1 matches 12 bases. J gave up 7 bases and V 6 bases, and 3 bases lay outside the gene matches. Germline CDR1 SNHLY, CDR2 FYNNEI. The CDR3 covers 14 residues. The CDR3 here is CASRPGQGAEKLFF. In nucleotides, the CDR3 is TGTGCCAGCAGACCGGGACAGGGGGCTGAAAAACTGTTTTTT.

CDR3 loop: CASSLGQGQETQYF. The CDR3 DNA is TGCGCCAGCAGCTTGGGACAGGGACAAGAGACCCAGTACTTC. This chain joins TRBV5-1 and TRBJ2-5; TRBD1 matches at 7 bases. The CDR3 extends over 14 amino acids. CDR1 is SGHRS and CDR2 is YFSETQ in the germline V gene. V gave up 0 bases and J gave up 2 bases; unmatched junction bases: 1.

CDR3 coding DNA: TGCAGTGCCCCGGGACTAGCGGGAGGTCCCTCCTACAATGAGCAGTTCTTC. Protein sequence: CSAPGLAGGPSYNEQFF. The chain carries TRBV20-1 and TRBJ2-1; 15 nucleotides agree with TRBD2. This CDR3 contains 17 residues. The V gene's germline CDR1 is DFQATT and CDR2 SNEGSKA (reference sequence). V trimming: 6 bases; J trimming: 0 bases; junction bases outside the gene matches: 6.

J is TRBJ2-3 and V is TRBV6-5; D call uncertain. There are 14 residues in the CDR3. With 6 bases removed from V and 4 bases from J, the gap between germline ends came to 14 bases. Germline-derived CDR1 and CDR2 are MNHEY and SVGAGI. CDR3 sequence: CASRASWIADTQYF. CDR3 bases: TGTGCCAGCAGGGCTAGTTGGATCGCAGATACGCAGTATTTT.

This sequence joins TRBV4-1 and TRBJ2-1, with D possibly matching TRBD2 (6 bases). Germline-derived CDR1 and CDR2 are MGHRA and YSYEKL. Trimming pared 3 bases from V and 10 bases from J, leaving 22 bases between. The CDR3 covers 16 residues. The CDR3 DNA is TGCGCCAGCAGCCATTCTCGAGGAACTAGCTTATGGGAGCAGTTCTTC. It specifies CASSHSRGTSLWEQFF.

This clonotype was observed a few times. The chain has TRBV15 and TRBJ1-1; 7 positions match TRBD1. The CDR3 has 14 amino acids. J lost 1 base, V lost 5 bases, and 4 bases had no gene match. Germline V gene lookup returns CDR1 LNHNV and CDR2 YYDKDF (reference sequence). The CDR3 DNA reads TGTGCCACCAGCCGGGGACAGCCGAACACTGAAGCTTTCTTT. This translates into CATSRGQPNTEAFF.

V gene TRBV5-4 combines with J gene TRBJ2-2, with D perhaps assigned TRBD1 or TRBD2 (6 bases each). The V and J ends lost 4 bases and 4 bases respectively, with 11 bases between them. Germline CDR1 and CDR2: SGHNT and YYREEE (reference sequence). This CDR3 is built from 14 residues. CDR3 nucleotide sequence: TGTGCCAGCAGCCCCGGAGGGGGCACCGGGGAGCTGTTTTTT. Translation gives CASSPGGGTGELFF.

This chain connects TRBV10-3 to TRBJ2-5, with D possibly matching TRBD1 (5 bases). This CDR3 contains 15 residues. Trimming removed 0 bases at V and 4 bases at J, with 12 bases between. The V gene's germline CDR1 is ENHRY and CDR2 SYGVKD. CDR3 DNA sequence: TGTGCCATCAGTGAGTCGAGTGGGCAGGGAGAGACCCAGTACTTC. Protein sequence: CAISESSGQGETQYF.

The chain couples TRBV7-2 to TRBJ1-1; 7 bases align to TRBD1. Germline loops: CDR1 SGHTA, CDR2 FQGNSA. Trimming took 2 bases from V and 0 from J; bases not matched to a gene: 3. This CDR3 contains 15 residues. CDR3 residues: CASSLSTGMNTEAFF. CDR3 in DNA: TGTGCCAGCAGCTTATCGACAGGGATGAACACTGAAGCTTTCTTT.

This clonotype has only one observation. CDR3 bases: TGCAGTGGAGAATCAGGCACGGGGGGAGCCTCCTACGAGCAGTACTTC. Its protein is CSGESGTGGASYEQYF. The rearrangement links TRBV20-1 to TRBJ2-7; 7 nucleotides match TRBD2. V lost 7 bases to trimming and J lost 0 bases; unmatched junction nucleotides: 15. The germline gives CDR1 DFQATT, CDR2 SNEGSKA (reference sequence). The CDR3 is 16 residues long.

This sequence joins TRBV7-8 and TRBJ2-7; 15 bases are a match to TRBD2. CDR3 length equals 18 residues. J gave up 9 bases and V 4 bases, and 16 bases lay outside the gene matches. Germline-derived CDR1 and CDR2 are SGHVS and FQNEAQ. This CDR3 is CASSYGLAGGPITPMQYF. The CDR3 DNA sequence: TGTGCCAGCAGCTATGGACTAGCGGGAGGGCCTATAACCCCTATGCAGTACTTC.

To note about this clonotype: One end of the junction does not line up with germline, which may come from a read error. The chain links TRBV30 to TRBJ2-3; TRBD2 matches 7 bases. Germline CDR1 reads GTSNPN; CDR2 reads SVGIG (reference sequence). The CDR3 loop spans 14 amino acids. The CDR3 nucleotides are TGTGCCTGGAGTGTACCGGGAGGCTCAGATACGCTGTATTTT. Translated, it gives CAWSVPGGSDTLYF. Combining the CDR3 with reference TRBV30 and TRBJ2-3 gives the whole variable domain SQTIHQWPATLVQPVGSPLSLECTVEGTSNPNLYWYRQAAGRGLQLLFYSVGIGQISSEVPQNLSASRPQDRQFILSSKKLLLSDSGFYLCAWSVPGGSDTLYFGPGTRLTVL.

Remarks on this clonotype: One end of the junction varies from germline; a read error may be responsible. The chain carries TRBV20-1 and TRBJ1-6; 11 nucleotides match TRBD1. The germline V gene has CDR1 DFQATT and CDR2 SNEGSKA (reference sequence). CDR3 length: 17 amino acids. The CDR3 region is CSASPGTGGYGPSPLHF. CDR3 coding DNA: TGCAGTGCTAGTCCCGGGACAGGGGGATACGGGCCATCACCCCTTCACTTT.

This sequence joins TRBV9 and TRBJ2-2; 8 positions match TRBD2. The CDR3 loop spans 15 amino acids. The junction had 5 bases not matched to a gene; V was cut back by 2 bases and J by 5 bases. Looked up from germline, CDR1 is SGDLS and CDR2 is YYNGEE. CDR3 amino acids: CASSVGLVGTGELFF. In nucleotides, the CDR3 is TGTGCCAGCAGCGTGGGACTAGTTGGAACCGGGGAGCTGTTTTTT.

A few counts support this clonotype. The chain employs TRBV19 and TRBJ2-7, with D maybe TRBD1 (6 bases). Trimming removed 4 bases at V and 2 bases at J, with 15 bases between. Germline V gene data show CDR1 as LNHDA and CDR2 as SQIVND (reference sequence). The CDR3 loop spans 15 amino acids. CDR3 sequence reads: CASSKVTGLTYEQYF. DNA of the CDR3: TGTGCCAGTAGTAAGGTGACAGGTCTCACCTACGAGCAGTACTTC.

The sample holds a few counts of this clonotype. This chain links TRBV7-2 with TRBJ1-5; D ambiguous. CDR3 length: 13 amino acids. CDR1 is SGHTA and CDR2 is FQGNSA in the germline V gene. The V end was cut by 5 bases, the J end by 9 bases, with 14 bases between. The CDR3 loop reads CASSPGRLRPQHF. As DNA, the CDR3 is TGTGCCAGCAGCCCAGGTCGGTTAAGGCCCCAGCATTTT.

CDR3 loop: CATSRDIGRAPDTQYF. The CDR3 nucleotides read TGTGCCACCAGCAGAGATATAGGACGGGCTCCAGATACGCAGTATTTT. This sequence joins TRBV15 and TRBJ2-3; D call uncertain. Germline V gene sequence: CDR1 LNHNV, CDR2 YYDKDF (reference sequence). There are 16 residues in the CDR3. V gave up 0 bases and J gave up 4 bases, with 14 bases separating them.

V and J are TRBV20-1 and TRBJ2-1, with D tentatively TRBD2 (5 bases). Between the trimmed V and J ends, which lost 8 bases and 5 bases, there was a span of 10 bases. Germline-derived CDR1 and CDR2 are DFQATT and SNEGSKA (reference sequence). The CDR3 has 11 residues. CDR3 residues: CSQADNNEQFF. The CDR3 coding sequence is TGCAGTCAAGCGGATAACAATGAGCAGTTCTTC.

The V and J genes are TRBV28 and TRBJ2-1; 10 bases line up with TRBD2. The CDR3 extends over 15 amino acids. From germline, CDR1 is MDHEN and CDR2 SYDVKM. V was clipped by 9 bases and J by 4 bases; unmatched bases: 9. CDR3 protein: CASRGTSGKYNEQFF. CDR3 DNA: TGTGCCAGTAGGGGAACTAGCGGGAAATACAATGAGCAGTTCTTC.

The chain combines TRBV29-1 with TRBJ2-1; TRBD2 matches at 11 bases. The V gene end was trimmed by 4 bases and the J gene end by 10 bases; junction bases not matched to a gene: 9. CDR1 and CDR2 from the germline V gene are SQVTM and ANQGSEA. The CDR3 sequence is 14 residues long. The CDR3 bases are TGCAGCGTTGGTCTAGCGGGAGGCCCCGGGGAGCAGTTCTTC. Protein: CSVGLAGGPGEQFF.

The V gene is TRBV5-1, the J gene TRBJ2-2; no reliable D call. Germline loops: CDR1 SGHRS, CDR2 YFSETQ. There are 15 residues in the CDR3. V was clipped by 0 bases and J by 4 bases, with 10 bases between them. DNA for the CDR3: TGCGCCAGCAGCTTGGTCGAGCCGGTCACCGGGGAGCTGTTTTTT. It codes for CASSLVEPVTGELFF.

This clonotype was seen only a few times. The chain carries TRBV5-1 and TRBJ2-3; TRBD2 is a possible D gene (5 bases). This CDR3 region has 14 residues. V was shortened by 2 bases and J by 0 bases, with 7 bases between the two germline ends. The V gene's germline CDR1 is SGHRS and CDR2 YFSETQ. CDR3 sequence: CASSFWTSTDTQYF. CDR3 DNA sequence: TGCGCCAGCAGCTTTTGGACTAGCACAGATACGCAGTATTTT.

This clonotype was counted only a few times. The V gene is TRBV6-2 or TRBV6-3, the J gene TRBJ1-5; D gene ambiguous. Trimming left V 5 bases short and J 4 bases short, with 12 bases between. CDR3 size: 14 residues. From germline, CDR1 is MNHEY and CDR2 SVGEGT. The CDR3 protein is CASSPRRNNQPQHF. The CDR3 DNA reads as TGTGCCAGCAGTCCAAGACGGAATAATCAGCCCCAGCATTTT.

The CDR3 bases are TGCGCCAGCAGCCAAGGACAGGGTGAAAAACTGTTTTTT. As protein: CASSQGQGEKLFF. This rearrangement joins TRBV5-1 to TRBJ1-4, with 8 bases identical to TRBD1. In germline, CDR1 is SGHRS, CDR2 YFSETQ. The CDR3 covers 13 residues. J was trimmed by 7 bases and V by 4 bases; bases with no gene match: 3.

The chain employs TRBV29-1 and TRBJ2-2; TRBD1 agrees at 8 bases. The CDR3 totals 13 residues. The germline gives CDR1 SQVTM, CDR2 ANQGSEA. V was clipped by 7 bases and J by 1 base; unmatched bases: 2. The CDR3 sequence is CSAGGKNTGELFF. For the CDR3, the DNA is TGCAGCGCAGGGGGCAAGAACACCGGGGAGCTGTTTTTT.

This chain joins TRBV30 and TRBJ2-7; the D is unclear. Germline V gene sequence: CDR1 GTSNPN, CDR2 SVGIG (reference sequence). The length of the CDR3 is 11 residues. V gave up 7 bases and J gave up 4 bases, with 11 bases separating them. CDR3: CAFRAPYEQYF. The CDR3 region has the DNA TGTGCCTTCCGGGCCCCATACGAGCAGTACTTC.

This clonotype has a single count. An end of the junction does not agree with germline; a read error may underlie this. The genes are TRBV6-5 and TRBJ2-7, with 7 bases matching TRBD2. This CDR3 is built from 18 residues. Germline CDR1 MNHEY, CDR2 SVGAGI. CDR3 DNA: TGTGCCAGCAGTTATGTTGGGGGGGGATTCCAAGCTCTGGGGGAGCAGAACTTC. This gives the protein CASSYVGGGFQALGEQNF.